This T cell receptor beta chain was recorded in a study of blood T cell repertoires in COVID-19. Turning to the study itself: In each case, the material was cDNA or gDNA derived from T cells, B-cell-depleted T cells, or PBMCs.

From germline, CDR1 is SEHNR and CDR2 FQNEAQ (reference sequence). The CDR3 runs 16 residues. V lost 5 bases and J lost 0, with 14 bases in between. The table came from immunoSEQ multiplex PCR; TCRdb's copy has only in-frame clones and leaves some out. The table includes about 120,000 clones, less than 95% detected once. The V and J genes are TRBV7-9 and TRBJ1-3, with D perhaps matching TRBD1 (6 bases). The specimen was peripheral blood. The receptor was isolated from a human donor with active COVID-19. The donor label of this sample is uncertain. CDR3 in amino acids: CASSPNRQASGNTIYF. CDR3 nucleotide sequence: TGTGCCAGCAGCCCAAATCGACAGGCCTCTGGAAACACCATATATTTT.